Here is one T cell receptor beta chain with its context. This sample is drawn from a study of T-cell reconstitution after alpha-beta-depleted transplantation in children. This CDR3 has 15 residues. The V end was cut by 0 bases, the J end by 5 bases, with 13 bases between. This sample's TCRbeta library carried unique molecular identifier barcodes. TCRdb re-analysed the PCR reads in MiXCR, keeping a single row per CDR3 protein. Here the sample spans about 500,000 distinct CDR3 sequences, over 25% being singletons. V is TRBV12-3 or TRBV12-4 and J is TRBJ2-5; D possibly corresponds to TRBD1 (6 bases). This TCR was recovered from a human donor who donated a stem cell graft to a child with aplastic anemia. The sequenced sample was PBMCs from the stem cell graft donor, obtained from the stem cell graft. The CDR3 reads CASSLALGGRETQYF. Written as DNA, the CDR3 is TGTGCCAGCAGTTTAGCGCTAGGGGGACGGGAGACCCAGTACTTC.